Listed here are 25 T cell receptor beta chains from one sample, sequenced in a study of identifying expanded T cells in peripheral blood. Method: immunoSEQ multiplex PCR; TCRdb's copy keeps in-frame clones and lacks some. The profile covers fewer than 60,000 clones, with around 82% appearing a single time and about 15% taken by the ten largest. The sample consisted of blood. The receptors shown here come from a person aged 18 to 70 in good health.

The genes are TRBV21-1 and TRBJ1-1; TRBD1 reflects the table's D call only, with no check against the DNA. TRBV21-1 is given as a pseudogene. CDR3 length equals 16 residues. The CDR3 DNA sequence: TGTGCCAGCAGCACGTTTACAGGGGTGTCGGACACTGAAGCTTTCTTT. Its translation is CASSTFTGVSDTEAFF.

This chain connects TRBV4-2 to TRBJ2-7; 8 nucleotides agree with TRBD2. V was pared by 0 bases and J by 3 bases, with 7 bases of the junction left unmatched. The CDR3 runs to 16 residues. Germline CDR1 and CDR2: LGHNA and YNFKEQ. The CDR3 here is CASSQDASGSGYEQYF. The DNA for the CDR3 is TGTGCCAGCAGCCAAGACGCCAGCGGGAGCGGCTACGAGCAGTACTTC.

The chain employs TRBV19 and TRBJ2-1; 12 positions match TRBD2. Germline assignment: CDR1 LNHDA and CDR2 SQIVND (reference sequence). With V trimmed by 5 bases and J by 4 bases, 3 bases remained unmatched. The CDR3 has 15 residues. The CDR3 loop reads CASSDTSGRYNEQFF. The CDR3 DNA sequence: TGTGCCAGTAGTGATACTAGCGGGAGGTACAATGAGCAGTTCTTC.

The V call is TRBV7-9, the J call TRBJ1-2; D not resolved. V shed 5 bases and J shed 0 bases, with 7 bases lying between them. The CDR3 contains 13 residues. Germline assignment: CDR1 SEHNR and CDR2 FQNEAQ (reference sequence). CDR3 sequence: CASSPGANYGYTF. Here the CDR3 DNA reads TGTGCCAGCAGCCCCGGGGCTAACTATGGCTACACCTTC.

The chain carries TRBV7-9 and TRBJ2-5; no clear D. The CDR3 has 14 residues. Germline loops: CDR1 SEHNR, CDR2 FQNEAQ (reference sequence). Trimming stripped 5 bases from V and 4 bases from J, with 14 bases between. The CDR3 bases are TGTGCCAGCAGCACCACGAGCCTGGGAGAGACCCAGTACTTC. Translating gives CASSTTSLGETQYF.

The chain carries TRBV15 and TRBJ2-1; D may match TRBD1 or TRBD2 (6 bases each). The V gene lost 1 base and the J gene lost 0 bases, with 7 bases spanning the gap. Germline V gene lookup returns CDR1 LNHNV and CDR2 YYDKDF (reference sequence). This CDR3 is 15 amino acids long. The CDR3 region is CATSRGGASYNEQFF. CDR3 in DNA: TGTGCCACCAGCAGAGGGGGGGCCTCCTACAATGAGCAGTTCTTC.

The gene calls are TRBV7-2 and TRBJ2-4, with D uncertain. The length of the CDR3 is 16 residues. The ends were cut back, 5 bases at V and 0 bases at J, with 14 bases in the middle. From germline, CDR1 is SGHTA and CDR2 FQGNSA. DNA of the CDR3: TGTGCCAGCAGCAGAGAACTCATGGCAGCCAAAAACATTCAGTACTTC. Protein sequence: CASSRELMAAKNIQYF. Complete variable domain (other parts from reference TRBV7-2 and TRBJ2-4): GAGVSQSPSNKVTEKGKDVELRCDPISGHTALYWYRQSLGQGLEFLIYFQGNSAPDKSGLPSDRFSAERTGGSVSTLTIQRTQQEDSAVYLCASSRELMAAKNIQYFGAGTRLSVL.

This chain links TRBV5-6 with TRBJ2-7; D uncertain. The V end lost 1 base, the J end lost 3 bases, and 8 bases lay between the germline ends. This CDR3 spans 13 amino acids. Germline assignment: CDR1 SGHDT and CDR2 YYEEEE. The CDR3 nucleotides are TGTGCCAGCAGCTTGCCGAATAACTACGAGCAGTACTTC. It specifies CASSLPNNYEQYF.

This chain uses TRBV23-1 with TRBJ2-3; D possibly uses TRBD1 or TRBD2 (5 bases each). TRBV23-1 is designated an ORF whose function remains uncertain. CDR3 length: 15 amino acids. V lost 3 bases and J 0 bases, leaving 10 bases between the germline ends. The CDR3 nucleotides are TGCGCCAGCAGTCAGACCGGGGCGAGCACAGATACGCAGTATTTT. Its translation is CASSQTGASTDTQYF.

This clone was detected only once. V and J are TRBV29-1 and TRBJ2-5; D gene ambiguous. In germline, CDR1 is SQVTM, CDR2 ANQGSEA. The CDR3 has 14 amino acids. V was shortened by 3 bases and J by 2 bases, with 13 bases between the two germline ends. In DNA, the CDR3 is TGCAGCGTTGACGCTGGGGTACTACAAGAGACCCAGTACTTC. This sequence encodes CSVDAGVLQETQYF.

V and J are TRBV11-2 and TRBJ2-7, with TRBD2 as a possible D gene (5 bases). The V end lost 5 bases, the J end lost 6 bases, and 17 bases lay between the germline ends. The CDR3 sequence is 14 residues long. Germline V gene data show CDR1 as SGHAT and CDR2 as FQNNGV. Here the CDR3 reads CASSRGWTLLEQYF. The CDR3 DNA sequence: TGTGCCAGCAGCCGCGGGTGGACCCTACTCGAGCAGTACTTC.

The V and J genes are TRBV5-6 and TRBJ1-1, with unresolved D. V was trimmed by 0 bases and J by 1 base, leaving 7 bases between them. The germline CDR1 and CDR2 sequences are SGHDT and YYEEEE. The CDR3 runs 14 residues. CDR3 in DNA: TGTGCCAGCAGCTTGGCCAAGCCGAACACTGAAGCTTTCTTT. It is translated as CASSLAKPNTEAFF.

The chain has TRBV7-9 and TRBJ2-5; the D gene is possibly TRBD2 (6 bases). The V gene lost 0 bases and the J gene lost 10 bases, with 15 bases spanning the gap. Germline-derived CDR1 and CDR2 are SEHNR and FQNEAQ (reference sequence). This CDR3 is built from 14 residues. CDR3 DNA sequence: TGTGCCAGCAGCTTAGCGGAGGGACCTGTATTCCAGTACTTC. Its translation: CASSLAEGPVFQYF.

This chain links TRBV11-2 with TRBJ1-2; a possible D gene is TRBD1 (5 bases). Germline V gene data show CDR1 as SGHAT and CDR2 as FQNNGV. The CDR3 is made up of 17 amino acids. V was shortened by 2 bases and J by 4 bases, with 20 bases between the two germline ends. The CDR3 spells CASSLTSWGDSGYGYTF. In nucleotides, the CDR3 is TGTGCCAGCAGCTTAACCTCCTGGGGGGATTCCGGCTATGGCTACACCTTC.

CDR3 amino acids: CASSGSGRSTDTQYF. The CDR3, as DNA: TGTGCCAGCAGCGGGAGCGGGAGGAGCACAGATACGCAGTATTTT. The chain uses TRBV2 and TRBJ2-3; 9 positions agree with TRBD2. The J segment lost 0 bases and the V segment lost 6 bases, leaving 4 bases of the junction unmatched. The CDR3 covers 15 residues. Germline loops: CDR1 SNHLY, CDR2 FYNNEI.

The rearrangement links TRBV18 to TRBJ1-2; no firm D call. Trimming shortened V by 2 bases and J by 1 base, and 11 bases separated the two germline ends. CDR1 and CDR2 from the germline V gene are KGHSH and LQKENI. The CDR3 extends over 15 amino acids. The CDR3 here is CASSPGVGNNYGYTF. The CDR3, as DNA: TGTGCCAGCTCACCAGGTGTGGGAAATAACTATGGCTACACCTTC.

The CDR3 region has the DNA TGTGCCAGCAGTCCACAAGGTGGAGTGAACACTGAAGCTTTCTTT. Encoded protein: CASSPQGGVNTEAFF. The chain combines TRBV11-2 with TRBJ1-1; D call uncertain. The CDR3 loop spans 15 amino acids. Germline assignment: CDR1 SGHAT and CDR2 FQNNGV. V was shortened by 6 bases and J by 0 bases, with 14 bases between the two germline ends.

Here the CDR3 DNA reads TGTGCCAGCAGGTCCCCTACAGGGTTCCACAATGAGCAGTTCTTC. It specifies CASRSPTGFHNEQFF. The chain couples TRBV6-6 to TRBJ2-1; maybe TRBD1 (6 bases). V gave up 6 bases and J gave up 5 bases, with 17 bases separating them. The CDR3 has 15 residues. In germline, CDR1 is MNHNY, CDR2 SVGAGI (reference sequence).

The chain is built from TRBV7-2 and TRBJ2-7, with 7 bases fitting TRBD2. In germline, CDR1 is SGHTA, CDR2 FQGNSA. The V segment lost 1 base and the J segment 5 bases; nucleotides outside the gene matches: 8. The CDR3 is made up of 15 amino acids. CDR3 coding DNA: TGTGCCAGCAGCTTAGTGGCGGGAGCATACGACGAGCAGTACTTC. This encodes CASSLVAGAYDEQYF.

The sample holds one count of this clone. This rearrangement joins TRBV5-5 to TRBJ2-1, with 7 bases matching TRBD2. J was trimmed by 4 bases and V by 1 base; bases with no gene match: 5. This CDR3 spans 15 amino acids. CDR1 is SGHKS, CDR2 YYEKEE, per germline (reference sequence). The CDR3 is CASSLSQGGYNEQFF. As DNA, the CDR3 is TGTGCCAGCAGCTTGAGCCAGGGAGGGTACAATGAGCAGTTCTTC.

J is TRBJ1-2 and V is TRBV18; 8 nucleotides align to TRBD1. Germline trimming cut 5 bases from V and 10 bases from J; bases unmatched to any gene: 18. Germline loops: CDR1 KGHSH, CDR2 LQKENI. The CDR3 is 16 residues long. DNA for the CDR3: TGTGCCAGCTCAACCACCCACGACAGGGGACTCTTCTTCTACACCTTC. It is translated as CASSTTHDRGLFFYTF.

The chain is built from TRBV5-4 and TRBJ2-5, with TRBD1 matching over 8 bases. Germline V gene lookup returns CDR1 SGHNT and CDR2 YYREEE (reference sequence). V shed 4 bases and J 3 bases; nucleotides not matched to a gene: 2. The CDR3 loop spans 13 amino acids. CDR3 coding DNA: TGTGCCAGCAGCCGGGACAGGAAAGAGACCCAGTACTTC. Protein product: CASSRDRKETQYF.

This clone occurred once. V is TRBV5-6 and J is TRBJ2-7; D uncertain. The CDR3 has 16 amino acids. Germline loops: CDR1 SGHDT, CDR2 YYEEEE. Trimming removed 1 base from V and 1 base from J, with 15 bases in between. The CDR3 is CASSLLTDLKSYEQYV. The CDR3 nucleotides read TGTGCCAGCAGCTTGCTCACGGACCTTAAATCCTACGAGCAGTACGTC.

The chain employs TRBV7-9 and TRBJ2-7, with 9 bases lining up with TRBD1. The CDR3 has 14 amino acids. CDR1 and CDR2 (germline): SEHNR, FQNEAQ (reference sequence). V shed 5 bases and J 5 bases; nucleotides not matched to a gene: 7. CDR3 coding DNA: TGTGCCAGCAGCGGAACACGGACAGGGGACGAGCAGTACTTC. Residues: CASSGTRTGDEQYF.

The chain recombines TRBV7-9 with TRBJ2-3; possibly TRBD2 for D (6 bases). Germline CDR1 and CDR2: SEHNR and FQNEAQ (reference sequence). This CDR3 is built from 15 residues. V was clipped by 5 bases and J by 2 bases, with 14 bases between them. The CDR3 bases are TGTGCCAGCAGCCCCCGACTAGGCCTCACAGATACGCAGTATTTT. Its translation: CASSPRLGLTDTQYF.